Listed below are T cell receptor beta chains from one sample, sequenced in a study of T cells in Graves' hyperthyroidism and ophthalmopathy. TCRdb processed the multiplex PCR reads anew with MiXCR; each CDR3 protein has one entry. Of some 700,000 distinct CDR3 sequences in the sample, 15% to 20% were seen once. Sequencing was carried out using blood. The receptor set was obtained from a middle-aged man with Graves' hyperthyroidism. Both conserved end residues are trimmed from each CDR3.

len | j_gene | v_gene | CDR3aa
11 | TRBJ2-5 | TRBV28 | ASSLRLEGTQY
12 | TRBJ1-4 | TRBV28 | ASGQILQVEKLF
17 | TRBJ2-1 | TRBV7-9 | ASRVLGTSGIKSYNEQF
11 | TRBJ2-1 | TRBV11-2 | ASSRESSGEQF
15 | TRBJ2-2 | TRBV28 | ASRSRTSFWDTGELF
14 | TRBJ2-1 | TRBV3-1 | ASSQEGKSSYNEQF
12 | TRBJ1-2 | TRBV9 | ASTAAGDNYGYT
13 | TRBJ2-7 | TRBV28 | ASSPGTSVPYEQY
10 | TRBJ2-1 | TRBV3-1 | ASSQGRLEQF
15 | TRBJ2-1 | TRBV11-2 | ASSPQGSAGGFNEQF
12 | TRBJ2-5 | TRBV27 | ATSAGGPPETQY
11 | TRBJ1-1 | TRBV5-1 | ASSEGQVTEAF
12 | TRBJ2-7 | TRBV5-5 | ASSLARLSEEQY
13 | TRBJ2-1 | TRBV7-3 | ASSLLQGAYNEQF
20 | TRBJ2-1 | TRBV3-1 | ASSQVFFLTSGRGSGYNEQF
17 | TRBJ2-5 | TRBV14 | ASSHRQGAAKYGEETQY
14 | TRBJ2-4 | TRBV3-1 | ASSSFEGAVKNIQY
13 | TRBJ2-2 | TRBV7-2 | ASSRGQGTTGELF
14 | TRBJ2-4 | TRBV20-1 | SASGQGIVAKNIQY
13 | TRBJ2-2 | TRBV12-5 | ASGLVVKNTGELF
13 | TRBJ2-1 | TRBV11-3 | ASSPQREAPHEQF
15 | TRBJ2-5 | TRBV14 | ASSQQGLAGFQETQY
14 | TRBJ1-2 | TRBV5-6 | ASSSRPGTGNYGYT
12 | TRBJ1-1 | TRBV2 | ASSEAKGNTEAF
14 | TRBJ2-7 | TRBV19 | ASSAAGTNSDYEQY
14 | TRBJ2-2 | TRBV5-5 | ASSKGGGGPPGELF
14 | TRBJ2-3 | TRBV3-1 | ASSQDFGVNTDTQY
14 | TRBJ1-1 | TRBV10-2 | ASSDSKVVRNTEAF
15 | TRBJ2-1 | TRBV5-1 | ATPPLREGTSYNEQF
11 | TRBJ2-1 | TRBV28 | ASSKTFYNEQF
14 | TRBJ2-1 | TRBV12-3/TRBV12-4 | ASSFSSGRAGNEQF
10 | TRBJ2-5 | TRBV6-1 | ASSRGSETQY
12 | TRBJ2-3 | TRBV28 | ASTVTGTTDTQY
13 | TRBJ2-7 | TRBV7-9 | ASSFGGGSGDEQY
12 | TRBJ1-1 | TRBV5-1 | ASYRDRWNTEAF
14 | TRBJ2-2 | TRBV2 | ASSLTGTANTGELF